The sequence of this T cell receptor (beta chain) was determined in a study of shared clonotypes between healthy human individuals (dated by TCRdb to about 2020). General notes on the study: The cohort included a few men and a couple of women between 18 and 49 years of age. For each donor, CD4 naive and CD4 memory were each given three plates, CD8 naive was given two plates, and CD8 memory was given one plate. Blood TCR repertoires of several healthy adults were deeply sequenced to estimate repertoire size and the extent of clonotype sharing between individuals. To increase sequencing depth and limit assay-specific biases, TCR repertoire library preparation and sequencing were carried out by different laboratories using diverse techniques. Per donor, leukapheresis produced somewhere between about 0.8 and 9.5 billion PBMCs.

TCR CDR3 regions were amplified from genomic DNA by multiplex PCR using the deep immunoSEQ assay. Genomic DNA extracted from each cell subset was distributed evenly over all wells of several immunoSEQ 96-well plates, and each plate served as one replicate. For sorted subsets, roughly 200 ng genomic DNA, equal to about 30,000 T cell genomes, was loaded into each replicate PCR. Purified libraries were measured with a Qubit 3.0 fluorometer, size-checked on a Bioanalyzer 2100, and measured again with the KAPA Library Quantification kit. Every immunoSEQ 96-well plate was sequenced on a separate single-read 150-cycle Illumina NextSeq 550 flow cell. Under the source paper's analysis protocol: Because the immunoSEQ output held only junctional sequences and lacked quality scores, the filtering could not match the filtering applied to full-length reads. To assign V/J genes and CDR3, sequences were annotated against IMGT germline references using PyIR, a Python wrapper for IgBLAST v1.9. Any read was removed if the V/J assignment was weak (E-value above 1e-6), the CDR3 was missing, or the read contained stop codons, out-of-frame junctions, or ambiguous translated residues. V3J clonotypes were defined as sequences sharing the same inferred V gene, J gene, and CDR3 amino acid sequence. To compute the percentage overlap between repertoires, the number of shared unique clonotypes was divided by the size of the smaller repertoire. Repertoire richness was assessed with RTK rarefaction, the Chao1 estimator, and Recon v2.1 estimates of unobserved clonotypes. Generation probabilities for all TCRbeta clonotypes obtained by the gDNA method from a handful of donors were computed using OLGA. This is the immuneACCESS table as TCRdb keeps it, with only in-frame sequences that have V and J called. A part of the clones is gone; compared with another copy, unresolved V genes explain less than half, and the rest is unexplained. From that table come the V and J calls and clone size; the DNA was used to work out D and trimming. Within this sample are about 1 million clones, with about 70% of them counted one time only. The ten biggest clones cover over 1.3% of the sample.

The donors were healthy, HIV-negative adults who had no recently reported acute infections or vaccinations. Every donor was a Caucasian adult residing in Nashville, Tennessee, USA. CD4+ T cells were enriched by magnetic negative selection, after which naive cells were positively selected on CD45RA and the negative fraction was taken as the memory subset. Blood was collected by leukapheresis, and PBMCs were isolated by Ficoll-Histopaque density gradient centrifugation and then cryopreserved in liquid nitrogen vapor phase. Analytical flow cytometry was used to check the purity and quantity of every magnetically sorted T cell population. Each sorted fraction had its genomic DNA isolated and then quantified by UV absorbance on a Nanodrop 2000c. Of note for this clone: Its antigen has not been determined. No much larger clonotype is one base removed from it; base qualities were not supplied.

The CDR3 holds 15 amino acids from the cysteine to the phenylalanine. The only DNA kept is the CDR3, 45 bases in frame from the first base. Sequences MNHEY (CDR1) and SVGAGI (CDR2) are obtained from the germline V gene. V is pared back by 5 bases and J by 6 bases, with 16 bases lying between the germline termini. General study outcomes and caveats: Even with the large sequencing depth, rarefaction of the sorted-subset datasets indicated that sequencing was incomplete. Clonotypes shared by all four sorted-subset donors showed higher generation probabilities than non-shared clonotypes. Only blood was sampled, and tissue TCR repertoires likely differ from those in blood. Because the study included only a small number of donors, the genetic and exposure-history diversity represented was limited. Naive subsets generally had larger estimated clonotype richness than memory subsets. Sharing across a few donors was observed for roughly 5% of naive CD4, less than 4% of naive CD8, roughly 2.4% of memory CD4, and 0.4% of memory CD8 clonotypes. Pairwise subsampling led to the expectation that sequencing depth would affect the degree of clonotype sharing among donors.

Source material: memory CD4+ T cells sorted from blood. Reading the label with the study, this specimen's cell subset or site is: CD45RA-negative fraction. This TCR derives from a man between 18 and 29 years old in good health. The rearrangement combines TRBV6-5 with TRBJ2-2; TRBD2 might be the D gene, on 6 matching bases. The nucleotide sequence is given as TGTGCCAGCAGTCAATTCGACACGGGGGCCGGGGAGCTGTTTTTT. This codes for CASSQFDTGAGELFF.